The text below deals with one TCR beta chain. These data belong to a study of blood T cell repertoires in COVID-19. The CDR3 has 15 residues. V was pared by 0 bases and J by 0 bases, with 9 bases between. From germline, CDR1 is SGHTA and CDR2 FQGTGA. Sequenced by immunoSEQ multiplex PCR; TCRdb stores in-frame clones only, minus some. Of 200,000 or so clones in the sample, around 83% are singletons; the top ten hold approximately 1.2%. The V and J genes are TRBV7-3 and TRBJ2-7; perhaps TRBD2 as D (5 bases). This TCR came from a middle-aged woman with acute COVID-19. Material for sequencing was PBMCs or T cells enriched from blood (not recorded which). In nucleotides, the CDR3 is TGTGCCAGCAGCTTAACTCGGGGTAGCTCCTACGAGCAGTACTTC. This sequence encodes CASSLTRGSSYEQYF.